This section outlines one T cell receptor beta chain sequence together with its context. Its specificity is unknown. The CDR3 extends over 16 amino acids. V lost 1 base to trimming and J lost 5 bases, with 21 bases between them. The germline CDR1 and CDR2 sequences are DFQATT and SNEGSKA (reference sequence). TCRdb fed the 5' RACE reads into MiXCR, producing one record per CDR3 protein. The repertoire holds 250,000 to 300,000 distinct CDR3 sequences, with 10% to 15% as singletons. The data are from a study of T cells after yellow fever vaccination. Whole-study findings and limits: Boosting was followed by the reappearance of most primary-vaccination clones (approximately 95% CD4, about 90% CD8).

The chain has TRBV20-1 and TRBJ2-7; possible D gene TRBD2, 6 bases. This clonotype originated in a man aged 30 to 45 who received the YFV17D yellow fever vaccine. Source: CD4+ T cells sorted from PBMCs, taken 45 days after the yellow fever booster vaccination. The chain's CDR3 is CSARVLGGVVRHEQYF. CDR3 in DNA: TGCAGTGCTAGAGTGCTTGGCGGGGTGGTAAGACACGAGCAGTACTTC.